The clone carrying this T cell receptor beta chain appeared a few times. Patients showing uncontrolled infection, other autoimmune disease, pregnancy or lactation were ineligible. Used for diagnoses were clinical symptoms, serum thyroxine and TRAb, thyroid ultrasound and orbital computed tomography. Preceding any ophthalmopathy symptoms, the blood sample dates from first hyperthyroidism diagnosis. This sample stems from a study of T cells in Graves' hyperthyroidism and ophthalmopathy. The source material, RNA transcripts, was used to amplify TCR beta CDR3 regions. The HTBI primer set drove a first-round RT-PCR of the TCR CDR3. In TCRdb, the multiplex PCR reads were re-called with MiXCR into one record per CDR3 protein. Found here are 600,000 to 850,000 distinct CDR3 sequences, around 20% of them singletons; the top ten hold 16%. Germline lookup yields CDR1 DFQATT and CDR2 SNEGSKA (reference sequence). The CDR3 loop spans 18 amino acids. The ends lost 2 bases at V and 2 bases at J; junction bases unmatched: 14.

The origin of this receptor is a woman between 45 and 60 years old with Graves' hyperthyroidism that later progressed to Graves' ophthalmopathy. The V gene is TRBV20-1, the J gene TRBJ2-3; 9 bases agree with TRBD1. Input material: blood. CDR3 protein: CSARFGTGKVLSTDTQYF. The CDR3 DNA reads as TGCAGTGCTAGATTCGGGACAGGGAAAGTTCTGTCCACAGATACGCAGTATTTT.